The 24 T cell receptor beta chains presented below share a single source sample, sequenced in a study of cytomegalovirus exposure and HLA in healthy donors listed by TCRdb under 2017. The library was prepared using the immunoSEQ multiplex PCR assay. TCRdb re-hosts the immuneACCESS table, in-frame sequences only. Its copies lack some clones; in the studies checked, an unresolved V gene accounts for under half of them, and the cause for the rest is not known. Counted in this sample were about 360,000 clones; just over 85% of them appeared once. Approximately 0.8% of the sample lies in the top ten. Sequenced: PBMCs. The receptors here all came from a woman in her late teens or twenties in good health and CMV-seronegative.

The gene calls are TRBV6-1 and TRBJ1-5; D not certain. Looked up from germline, CDR1 is MNHNS and CDR2 is SASEGT. Trimming removed 7 bases from V and 4 bases from J, with 11 bases in between. The CDR3 is 13 amino acids. CDR3 in amino acids: CASTDWENQPQHF. CDR3 nucleotides: TGTGCCAGCACGGACTGGGAAAATCAGCCCCAGCATTTT.

CDR3 in DNA: TGTGCCACCAGCGAGAAGACAGGGTCCTACAATGAGCAGTTCTTC. It encodes CATSEKTGSYNEQFF. This chain connects TRBV15 to TRBJ2-1; 7 nucleotides agree with TRBD1. This CDR3 has 15 residues. Germline V gene lookup returns CDR1 LNHNV and CDR2 YYDKDF (reference sequence). Trimming removed 5 bases from V and 1 base from J; junction bases left unmatched: 5.

V is TRBV9 and J is TRBJ2-1, with unresolved D. The V end lost 2 bases, the J end lost 7 bases, and 7 bases lay between the germline ends. CDR3 length equals 12 residues. Looked up from germline, CDR1 is SGDLS and CDR2 is YYNGEE. As DNA, the CDR3 is TGTGCCAGCAGCGTCCAACTTAATGAGCAGTTCTTC. Translated, it gives CASSVQLNEQFF.

V and J are TRBV27 and TRBJ1-1; no firm D call. V was cut by 5 bases and J by 4 bases, with 23 bases left in between. There are 17 residues in the CDR3. Germline CDR1 is MNHEY and CDR2 is SMNVEV (reference sequence). CDR3 protein: CASSLSYLQRVGTEAFF. The CDR3, as DNA: TGTGCCAGCAGTCTCAGTTATTTACAGAGAGTAGGCACTGAAGCTTTCTTT.

The genes are TRBV27 and TRBJ2-7; 7 bases are shared with TRBD1. From germline, CDR1 is MNHEY and CDR2 SMNVEV (reference sequence). This CDR3 is built from 14 residues. V shed 5 bases and J 5 bases; nucleotides not matched to a gene: 9. The CDR3 DNA reads as TGTGCCAGCAGTGGACAGGATAGAAGAAACGAGCAGTACTTC. Translation: CASSGQDRRNEQYF.

The chain carries TRBV15 and TRBJ2-3; TRBD2 matches 10 bases. V lost 0 bases and J lost 9; bases outside the gene matches: 9. The CDR3 loop spans 16 amino acids. Germline V lookup: CDR1 LNHNV, CDR2 YYDKDF (reference sequence). This chain's CDR3 is CATSREASGGPITQYF. The CDR3 DNA is TGTGCCACCAGCAGAGAGGCTAGCGGGGGCCCAATCACGCAGTATTTT.

This clone was seen once. This chain links TRBV7-9 with TRBJ2-5, with 7 bases that match TRBD2. V was pared by 1 base and J by 4 bases, with 9 bases of the junction left unmatched. The CDR3 runs 16 residues. CDR1 SEHNR and CDR2 FQNEAQ come from the germline V gene (reference sequence). CDR3 loop: CASSLVGGVYGETQYF. CDR3 coding DNA: TGTGCCAGCAGCTTAGTGGGGGGGGTTTACGGAGAGACCCAGTACTTC.

This clone was detected only once. The rearrangement uses TRBV28 and TRBJ2-7; TRBD2 matches at 7 bases. The germline CDR1 and CDR2 sequences are MDHEN and SYDVKM. The CDR3 totals 14 residues. After removal of 9 bases from V and 1 base from J, the junction contained 9 bases not matched to a gene. CDR3 protein: CASRAASGSYEQYF. The CDR3 DNA reads TGTGCCAGTAGGGCGGCTAGCGGATCCTACGAGCAGTACTTC.

The J gene is TRBJ2-7, the V gene TRBV11-2, with a weak D call TRBD1 (5 bases). The CDR3 consists of 14 residues. Germline CDR1 and CDR2: SGHAT and FQNNGV. With 8 bases removed from V and 1 base from J, the gap between germline ends came to 15 bases. The CDR3 coding sequence is TGTGCCAGCGGCGTGGGGCAGGAATCCTACGAGCAGTACTTC. Protein sequence: CASGVGQESYEQYF.

The gene calls are TRBV9 and TRBJ2-1; D may be TRBD2 (7 bases). V lost 4 bases and J lost 6, with 17 bases in between. Germline CDR1 is SGDLS and CDR2 is YYNGEE. The CDR3 is 15 amino acids. DNA of the CDR3: TGTGCCAGCAGCCATGGTGGGGGGGCCGGCAATGAGCAGTTCTTC. It is translated as CASSHGGGAGNEQFF.

The chain carries TRBV5-4 and TRBJ2-3; a weak D match, TRBD1 (7 bases). V was cut by 4 bases and J by 0 bases, with 15 bases left in between. There are 16 residues in the CDR3. CDR1 SGHNT and CDR2 YYREEE come from the germline V gene (reference sequence). The CDR3 protein is CASSRGGGGSTDTQYF. CDR3 DNA sequence: TGTGCCAGCAGCCGAGGAGGGGGCGGTAGCACAGATACGCAGTATTTT.

In its sample, this clone was seen a few times. The rearrangement links TRBV9 to TRBJ2-2; 9 bases map to TRBD2. The CDR3 contains 15 residues. V shed 4 bases, J shed 5 bases, and the junction held 6 bases outside the gene matches. Germline V lookup: CDR1 SGDLS, CDR2 YYNGEE. CDR3 in amino acids: CASSLLAGRTGELFF. CDR3 sequence (DNA): TGTGCCAGCAGCTTGCTAGCGGGACGGACCGGGGAGCTGTTTTTT.

V and J are TRBV18 and TRBJ1-1; D ambiguous. The CDR3 has 11 amino acids. Per the germline V gene, CDR1 is KGHSH and CDR2 is LQKENI. Trimming removed 5 bases from V and 5 bases from J, with 6 bases in between. The CDR3 DNA is TGTGCCAGCTCATCCAAAACTGAAGCTTTCTTT. Amino acids: CASSSKTEAFF.

The rearrangement uses TRBV9 and TRBJ1-1; tentatively, D is TRBD1 (6 bases). Germline values: CDR1 SGDLS, CDR2 YYNGEE. The CDR3 runs to 14 residues. V was shortened by 2 bases and J by 1 base, with 9 bases between the two germline ends. CDR3 protein: CASSVDRTNTEAFF. CDR3 nucleotides: TGTGCCAGCAGCGTTGACAGGACGAACACTGAAGCTTTCTTT.

This clone was seen once. For the CDR3, the DNA is TGCGCCAGCAGTCAATCTCCCACTGGGACTGGACTGATTAATGAAAAACTGTTTTTT. As protein: CASSQSPTGTGLINEKLFF. V usage is TRBV23-1 and J usage is TRBJ1-4; TRBD1 might be the D (5 bases). Being an ORF, TRBV23-1 has a function that is uncertain. The CDR3 sequence is 19 residues long. Trimming shortened V by 0 bases and J by 4 bases, and 21 bases separated the two germline ends.

Here the CDR3 DNA reads TGTGCCAGCGCGGCCGAAAGAAACACTGAAGCTTTCTTT. As protein: CASAAERNTEAFF. The chain has TRBV6-4 and TRBJ1-1; D is unresolved. The CDR3 consists of 13 residues. CDR1 and CDR2 from the germline V gene are MRHNA and SNTAGT. The germline V and J ends were trimmed by 8 bases and 2 bases, with 12 bases remaining between them.

This clone was seen only a few times. The chain has TRBV30 and TRBJ1-5; no clear D gene. Germline V gives CDR1 GTSNPN, CDR2 SVGIG (reference sequence). The CDR3 totals 13 residues. Trimming removed 0 bases at V and 3 bases at J, with 6 bases between. This chain's CDR3 is CAWSVAYNQPQHF. As DNA, the CDR3 is TGTGCCTGGAGTGTGGCTTACAATCAGCCCCAGCATTTT.

The J gene is TRBJ1-2, the V gene TRBV28, with TRBD1 matching 7 bases. CDR1 and CDR2 from the germline V gene are MDHEN and SYDVKM. V was clipped by 3 bases and J by 8 bases; unmatched bases: 9. CDR3 length: 14 residues. The CDR3 spells CASSFKGDRRGYTF. The CDR3 bases are TGTGCCAGCAGTTTTAAGGGGGACAGACGCGGCTACACCTTC.

Only a few counts were recorded for this clone. The V call is TRBV14, the J call TRBJ1-3; no reliable D call. V shed 3 bases and J shed 3 bases, with 12 bases lying between them. The CDR3 sequence is 15 residues long. Germline V gives CDR1 SGHDN, CDR2 FVKESK. CDR3 sequence reads: CASSQGSSGGNTIYF. CDR3 nucleotides: TGTGCCAGCAGCCAGGGGAGTAGCGGTGGAAACACCATATATTTT.

This chain links TRBV15 with TRBJ2-5, with 8 bases that match TRBD1. The germline CDR1 and CDR2 sequences are LNHNV and YYDKDF (reference sequence). Losses at the gene ends were 3 bases for V and 5 bases for J; bases not matched to a gene: 8. The CDR3 totals 15 residues. The CDR3 sequence is CATSSGRGRWETQYF. CDR3 coding DNA: TGTGCCACCAGCAGCGGCAGGGGGCGGTGGGAGACCCAGTACTTC.

The chain couples TRBV29-1 to TRBJ1-2, with D tentatively TRBD1 (5 bases). CDR1 and CDR2 (germline): SQVTM, ANQGSEA. The V end was cut by 4 bases, the J end by 2 bases, with 11 bases between. The CDR3 is 13 amino acids. The DNA for the CDR3 is TGCAGCGTTGGGCAGGGAGGAAACTATGGCTACACCTTC. It specifies CSVGQGGNYGYTF.

Turning to this clone: In the same sample, other DNA sequences code for this CDR3. V and J are TRBV5-1 and TRBJ2-7, with 8 positions matching TRBD2. CDR3 length: 15 residues. The V segment lost 0 bases and the J segment 0 bases; nucleotides outside the gene matches: 2. From germline, CDR1 is SGHRS and CDR2 YFSETQ. The CDR3 sequence: CASSLGLAGSYEQYF. DNA for the CDR3: TGCGCCAGCAGCTTGGGGCTAGCGGGCTCCTACGAGCAGTACTTC.

The chain combines TRBV5-1 with TRBJ2-1; 12 nucleotides line up with TRBD2. Germline CDR1 reads SGHRS; CDR2 reads YFSETQ. The CDR3 is made up of 16 amino acids. V lost 4 bases, J lost 4 bases, and 6 bases stayed unmatched. The DNA of the CDR3 is TGCGCCAGCAGCCGGACTAGCGGGGACCGATACAATGAGCAGTTCTTC. Protein sequence: CASSRTSGDRYNEQFF. The entire variable domain, with the rest obtained from reference TRBV5-1 and TRBJ2-1, is as follows: KAGVTQTPRYLIKTRGQQVTLSCSPISGHRSVSWYQQTPGQGLQFLFEYFSETQRNKGNFPGRFSGRQFSNSRSEMNVSTLELGDSALYLCASSRTSGDRYNEQFFGPGTRLTVL.

The V gene is TRBV11-3, the J gene TRBJ2-3, with TRBD2 matching 7 bases. The V segment lost 1 base and the J segment 1 base; nucleotides outside the gene matches: 5. CDR3 length equals 16 residues. The germline gives CDR1 SGHNT, CDR2 YENEEA. In DNA form, the CDR3 reads TGTGCCAGCAGCTTAGGTGGCCGGGGGGGCACAGATACGCAGTATTTT. Translated: CASSLGGRGGTDTQYF.